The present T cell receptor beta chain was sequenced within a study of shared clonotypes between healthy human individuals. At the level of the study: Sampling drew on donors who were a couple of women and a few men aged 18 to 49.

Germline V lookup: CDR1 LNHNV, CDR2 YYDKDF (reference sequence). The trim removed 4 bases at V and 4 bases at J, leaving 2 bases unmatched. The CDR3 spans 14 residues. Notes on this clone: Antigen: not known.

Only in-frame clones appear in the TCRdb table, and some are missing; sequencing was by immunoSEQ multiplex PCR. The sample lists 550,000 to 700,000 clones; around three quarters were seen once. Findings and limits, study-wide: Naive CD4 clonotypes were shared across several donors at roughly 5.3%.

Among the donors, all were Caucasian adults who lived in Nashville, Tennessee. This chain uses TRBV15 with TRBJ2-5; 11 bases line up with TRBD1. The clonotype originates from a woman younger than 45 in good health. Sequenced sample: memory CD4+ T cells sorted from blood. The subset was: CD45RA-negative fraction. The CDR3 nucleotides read TGTGCCACCAGCATGGGACAGGGGGTAGAGACCCAGTACTTC. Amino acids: CATSMGQGVETQYF.